The 27 T cell receptor beta chains below all came from one sample that was sequenced in a study of CD8 T cells in ankylosing spondylitis. Findings and limits, study-wide: One TCR beta motif, made up of 7 or 8 highly homologous variants, appeared characteristic of ankylosing spondylitis blood.

TCRdb passed the 5' RACE reads through MiXCR, listing each CDR3 protein once. The data hold more than 250,000 distinct CDR3 sequences, with around 8% observed a single time. No cognate antigen is known for these TCRs. Material: blood, either unsorted or a sorted T cell fraction (not recorded which). The receptors come from a male donor with ankylosing spondylitis.

There are many counts of this clonotype. This chain uses TRBV7-3 with TRBJ1-6; D remains unclear. Germline assignment: CDR1 SGHTA and CDR2 FQGTGA. This CDR3 is built from 13 residues. With 5 bases removed from V and 7 bases from J, the gap between germline ends came to 9 bases. The CDR3 sequence is CASSPGANSPLHF. CDR3 nucleotide sequence: TGTGCCAGCAGCCCTGGCGCCAATTCACCCCTCCACTTT. Combining the CDR3 with reference TRBV7-3 and TRBJ1-6 gives the whole variable domain GAGVSQTPSNKVTEKGKYVELRCDPISGHTALYWYRQSLGQGPEFLIYFQGTGAADDSGLPNDRFFAVRPEGSVSTLKIQRTERGDSAVYLCASSPGANSPLHFGNGTRLTVT.

In its sample, this clonotype was seen a few times. The chain links TRBV7-9 to TRBJ2-1; D remains unclear. Between the trimmed V and J ends, which lost 3 bases and 3 bases, there was a span of 15 bases. CDR1 and CDR2 from the germline V gene are SEHNR and FQNEAQ (reference sequence). This CDR3 region has 16 residues. This chain's CDR3 is CASSFLSQSGYNEQFF. The CDR3 nucleotides read TGTGCCAGCAGCTTCCTCTCCCAGTCTGGCTACAATGAGCAGTTCTTC.

This clonotype has just a few counts. The rearrangement uses TRBV7-3 and TRBJ2-1; weak D call: TRBD1 (6 bases). The CDR3 extends over 15 amino acids. Between the trimmed V and J ends, which lost 2 bases and 2 bases, there was a span of 10 bases. Germline values: CDR1 SGHTA, CDR2 FQGTGA. The CDR3 spells CASSLLQGTYNEQFF. The CDR3 DNA reads as TGTGCCAGCAGCTTACTGCAGGGGACCTACAATGAGCAGTTCTTC.

The CDR3 DNA reads TGTGCCAGCAGGGGGAGTAGTTCCAATGAGCAGTTCTTC. Amino acids: CASRGSSSNEQFF. The chain combines TRBV6-6 with TRBJ2-1, with D tentatively TRBD2 (5 bases). The germline V gene encodes CDR1 MNHNY and CDR2 SVGAGI (reference sequence). The CDR3 runs 13 residues. Between the trimmed V and J ends, which lost 6 bases and 6 bases, there was a span of 12 bases.

CDR3 DNA sequence: TGTGCCAGCGGTTTGCCGGGACAGTTTAGCTCTGGGGCCAACGTCCTGACTTTC. Translation: CASGLPGQFSSGANVLTF. The gene calls are TRBV6-5 and TRBJ2-6, with 7 bases that match TRBD1. Germline CDR1 is MNHEY and CDR2 is SVGAGI. The J segment lost 0 bases and the V segment lost 8 bases, leaving 13 bases of the junction unmatched. CDR3 length: 18 residues.

This clonotype was detected only a few times. CDR3 coding DNA: TGTGCCAGCAGCTTAAATGCACAGTTGAACACTGAAGCTTTCTTT. Its protein is CASSLNAQLNTEAFF. The gene calls are TRBV7-9 and TRBJ1-1; D gene unclear. This CDR3 comprises 15 residues. Trimming stripped 2 bases from V and 0 bases from J, with 10 bases between. Germline lookup yields CDR1 SEHNR and CDR2 FQNEAQ (reference sequence).

A few counts support this clonotype. The CDR3 sequence: CASSQLGLAEETQYF. The CDR3 DNA reads TGTGCCAGCAGCCAACTGGGACTAGCGGAAGAGACCCAGTACTTC. This rearrangement joins TRBV7-6 to TRBJ2-5; 11 bases are shared with TRBD2. The V segment lost 5 bases and the J segment 3 bases; nucleotides outside the gene matches: 5. CDR1 is SGHVS and CDR2 is FNYEAQ in the germline V gene. The CDR3 consists of 15 residues. The full variable domain, completed using reference TRBV7-6 and TRBJ2-5, is GAGVSQSPRYKVTKRGQDVALRCDPISGHVSLYWYRQALGQGPEFLTYFNYEAQQDKSGLPNDRFSAERPEGSISTLTIQRTEQRDSAMYRCASSQLGLAEETQYFGPGTRLLVL.

Many counts were recorded for this clonotype. The chain combines TRBV29-1 with TRBJ2-7; weak D call: TRBD2 (5 bases). V lost 2 bases to trimming and J lost 9 bases, with 20 bases between them. Germline V gene sequence: CDR1 SQVTM, CDR2 ANQGSEA. This CDR3 comprises 14 residues. CDR3 in amino acids: CSVEYPAGIRRQYF. The CDR3, as DNA: TGCAGCGTTGAATACCCCGCCGGGATTAGGCGGCAGTACTTC.

This clonotype was seen more than once but under ten times. This chain joins TRBV10-3 and TRBJ2-6; D unclear. The CDR3 consists of 12 residues. The V gene lost 10 bases and the J gene lost 0 bases, with 4 bases spanning the gap. The germline gives CDR1 ENHRY, CDR2 SYGVKD. CDR3 DNA: TGTGCCACCACCTCTGGGGCCAACGTCCTGACTTTC. This translates into CATTSGANVLTF.

V is TRBV30 and J is TRBJ1-4; a possible D gene is TRBD1 (6 bases). This CDR3 has 18 residues. Trimming pared 5 bases from V and 0 bases from J, leaving 22 bases between. Germline values: CDR1 GTSNPN, CDR2 SVGIG (reference sequence). The CDR3 nucleotides are TGTGCCTGGGAGCCGGGACACGCAATAGGGGCAACTAATGAAAAACTGTTTTTT. Translation gives CAWEPGHAIGATNEKLFF. The variable domain in full, with the rest retrieved from reference TRBV30 and TRBJ1-4, is SQTIHQWPATLVQPVGSPLSLECTVEGTSNPNLYWYRQAAGRGLQLLFYSVGIGQISSEVPQNLSASRPQDRQFILSSKKLLLSDSGFYLCAWEPGHAIGATNEKLFFGSGTQLSVL.

This clonotype was seen a few times. The V call is TRBV29-1, the J call TRBJ2-1; D is undetermined. Germline V gene lookup returns CDR1 SQVTM and CDR2 ANQGSEA. The CDR3 sequence is 13 residues long. Trimming cost V 4 bases and J 0 bases, with 7 bases left between them. This CDR3 is CSVVVRSYNEQFF. The CDR3 nucleotides read TGCAGCGTTGTAGTTCGCTCCTACAATGAGCAGTTCTTC.

This clonotype was counted a few times. The chain is built from TRBV12-3 or TRBV12-4 and TRBJ2-1; 8 positions match TRBD2. Trimming at V came to 6 bases and at J to 3 bases, leaving 4 bases not matched to a gene. The CDR3 extends over 14 amino acids. The CDR3 protein is CASRRAGDYNEQFF. DNA of the CDR3: TGTGCCAGCAGGCGAGCGGGAGACTACAATGAGCAGTTCTTC.

The V gene is TRBV11-2, the J gene TRBJ2-1; 7 bases align to TRBD2. V lost 0 bases to trimming and J lost 6 bases; unmatched junction nucleotides: 11. The CDR3 contains 17 residues. The germline gives CDR1 SGHAT, CDR2 FQNNGV. This chain's CDR3 is CASSLDLRREITNEQFF. The CDR3 DNA reads as TGTGCCAGCAGCTTAGATCTCCGGCGGGAGATAACCAATGAGCAGTTCTTC. The full variable domain, in which reference TRBV11-2 and TRBJ2-1 provide the parts outside the CDR3, is EAGVAQSPRYKIIEKRQSVAFWCNPISGHATLYWYQQILGQGPKLLIQFQNNGVVDDSQLPKDRFSAERLKGVDSTLKIQPAKLEDSAVYLCASSLDLRREITNEQFFGPGTRLTVL.

This clonotype was recorded many times. This chain connects TRBV5-1 to TRBJ2-5; D possibly matches TRBD1 or TRBD2 (5 bases each). The length of the CDR3 is 14 residues. Trimming cost V 4 bases and J 5 bases, with 15 bases left between them. Germline CDR1 and CDR2: SGHRS and YFSETQ. The CDR3, as DNA: TGCGCCAGCAGCACCGCCGGGACGGCGGAGACCCAGTACTTC. Its translation: CASSTAGTAETQYF.

The CDR3 DNA is TGCGCCAGCAGCCCCGATCTAGCGGGCATTGATACGCAGTATTTT. This codes for CASSPDLAGIDTQYF. The rearrangement links TRBV5-1 to TRBJ2-3; TRBD2 matches 8 bases. The junction had 10 bases not matched to a gene; V was cut back by 4 bases and J by 6 bases. The CDR3 is made up of 15 amino acids. Per the germline V gene, CDR1 is SGHRS and CDR2 is YFSETQ. The full variable domain, its missing parts supplied by reference TRBV5-1 and TRBJ2-3, is KAGVTQTPRYLIKTRGQQVTLSCSPISGHRSVSWYQQTPGQGLQFLFEYFSETQRNKGNFPGRFSGRQFSNSRSEMNVSTLELGDSALYLCASSPDLAGIDTQYFGPGTRLTVL.

This clonotype was seen just once. J is TRBJ2-3 and V is TRBV18; D gene ambiguous. The ends were cut back, 3 bases at V and 0 bases at J, with 10 bases in the middle. The CDR3 sequence is 15 residues long. Germline V gene sequence: CDR1 KGHSH, CDR2 LQKENI. The CDR3 region has the DNA TGTGCCAGCTCACCGGACGGGCCAAGCACAGATACGCAGTATTTT. Its protein product is CASSPDGPSTDTQYF.

This clonotype was seen more than once but under ten times. This sequence joins TRBV12-5 and TRBJ2-3, with no clear D. The V gene's germline CDR1 is LGHNT and CDR2 FRNRAP. CDR3 length: 15 residues. V lost 7 bases and J lost 6, with 20 bases in between. CDR3 DNA: TGTGCTAGTGCCGCCACCTTAGCCCCTGGGGATACGCAGTATTTT. Amino acids: CASAATLAPGDTQYF.

This clonotype was counted a few times. The V and J genes are TRBV3-1 and TRBJ2-3; 7 nucleotides line up with TRBD2. The junction had 12 bases not matched to a gene; V was cut back by 4 bases and J by 5 bases. The CDR3 loop spans 16 amino acids. Germline CDR1 and CDR2: LGHDT and YNNKEL (reference sequence). This CDR3 is CASSRRGAGVVDTQYF. As DNA, the CDR3 is TGTGCCAGCAGCCGGCGAGGGGCGGGAGTGGTAGATACGCAGTATTTT.

This clonotype was detected many times. V usage is TRBV29-1 and J usage is TRBJ1-2; D gene ambiguous. CDR1 and CDR2 from the germline V gene are SQVTM and ANQGSEA. Trimming left V 4 bases short and J 0 bases short, with 9 bases between. The length of the CDR3 is 13 residues. CDR3 nucleotide sequence: TGCAGCGTTGGGTCCGAAGCTAACTATGGCTACACCTTC. Translated, it gives CSVGSEANYGYTF.

This clonotype was seen many times. V is TRBV7-2 and J is TRBJ2-3, with D possibly being TRBD1 (6 bases). The ends were cut back, 1 base at V and 4 bases at J, with 15 bases in the middle. From germline, CDR1 is SGHTA and CDR2 FQGNSA. The CDR3 runs 16 residues. The CDR3 DNA reads TGTGCCAGCAGCTTAGTAGGCCCAGGGGTGGCAGATACGCAGTATTTT. This gives the protein CASSLVGPGVADTQYF.

The chain joins TRBV13 to TRBJ2-5; the match to TRBD2 covers 7 bases. V dropped 5 bases and J dropped 2; count of bases not matched to a gene: 8. This CDR3 has 15 residues. The germline CDR1 and CDR2 sequences are PRHDT and FYEKMQ (reference sequence). The CDR3 sequence is CASSRRWEGQETQYF. CDR3 DNA sequence: TGTGCCAGCAGCAGACGGTGGGAGGGACAAGAGACCCAGTACTTC.

In its sample, this clonotype was seen a few times. The chain employs TRBV7-3 and TRBJ2-2, with D hard to call. Between the trimmed V and J ends, which lost 2 bases and 1 base, there was a span of 11 bases. From germline, CDR1 is SGHTA and CDR2 FQGTGA. The CDR3 is 16 residues long. The DNA of the CDR3 is TGTGCCAGCAGCTTAGGCAAACTGGGGAACACCGGGGAGCTGTTTTTT. The encoded protein is CASSLGKLGNTGELFF.

CDR3 nucleotides: TGTGCCAGCACGACTTACAATGAGCAGTTCTTC. Protein: CASTTYNEQFF. This chain connects TRBV28 to TRBJ2-1; D call uncertain. The CDR3 length is 11 residues. V was pared by 7 bases and J by 4 bases, with 5 bases between. CDR1 is MDHEN, CDR2 SYDVKM, per germline.

The table lists this clonotype with a few counts. The V gene is TRBV18, the J gene TRBJ2-2; D remains unclear. From germline, CDR1 is KGHSH and CDR2 LQKENI. The CDR3 length is 15 residues. V was trimmed by 0 bases and J by 6 bases, leaving 11 bases between them. The chain's CDR3 is CASSPPSRNAGELFF. The CDR3 region has the DNA TGTGCCAGCTCACCACCGAGCAGAAACGCCGGGGAGCTGTTTTTT.

This clonotype was recorded a few times. The V gene is TRBV2, the J gene TRBJ2-5, with 15 positions matching TRBD2. The CDR3 is 20 amino acids. Unmatched junction bases numbered 10, after V lost 2 bases and J lost 0 bases. The germline CDR1 and CDR2 sequences are SNHLY and FYNNEI. The CDR3 here is CASSELAGLAGGRYQETQYF. CDR3 bases: TGTGCCAGCAGTGAATTGGCGGGACTAGCGGGAGGCCGATACCAAGAGACCCAGTACTTC. The whole variable domain, filled in from reference TRBV2 and TRBJ2-5, reads EPEVTQTPSHQVTQMGQEVILRCVPISNHLYFYWYRQILGQKVEFLVSFYNNEISEKSEIFDDQFSVERPDGSNFTLKIRSTKLEDSAMYFCASSELAGLAGGRYQETQYFGPGTRLLVL.

This clonotype has a handful of counts. This sequence joins TRBV6-5 and TRBJ2-7, with D maybe TRBD1 (6 bases). The CDR3 runs to 14 residues. V was trimmed by 4 bases and J by 2 bases, leaving 12 bases between them. The germline gives CDR1 MNHEY, CDR2 SVGAGI. The chain's CDR3 is CASSSLGGTYEQYF. In DNA, the CDR3 is TGTGCCAGCAGTTCTTTAGGGGGTACCTACGAGCAGTACTTC.

This clonotype was seen ten or more times. This chain uses TRBV7-6 with TRBJ1-1; D not resolved. The CDR3 consists of 16 residues. The V end was cut by 1 base, the J end by 4 bases, with 16 bases between. Germline loops: CDR1 SGHVS, CDR2 FNYEAQ. CDR3 region: CASSLDQFKVATEAFF. The CDR3 DNA reads TGTGCCAGCAGCTTAGACCAATTCAAGGTGGCCACTGAAGCTTTCTTT. Looking up the rest from reference TRBV7-6 and TRBJ1-1 gives the full variable domain: GAGVSQSPRYKVTKRGQDVALRCDPISGHVSLYWYRQALGQGPEFLTYFNYEAQQDKSGLPNDRFSAERPEGSISTLTIQRTEQRDSAMYRCASSLDQFKVATEAFFGQGTRLTVV.